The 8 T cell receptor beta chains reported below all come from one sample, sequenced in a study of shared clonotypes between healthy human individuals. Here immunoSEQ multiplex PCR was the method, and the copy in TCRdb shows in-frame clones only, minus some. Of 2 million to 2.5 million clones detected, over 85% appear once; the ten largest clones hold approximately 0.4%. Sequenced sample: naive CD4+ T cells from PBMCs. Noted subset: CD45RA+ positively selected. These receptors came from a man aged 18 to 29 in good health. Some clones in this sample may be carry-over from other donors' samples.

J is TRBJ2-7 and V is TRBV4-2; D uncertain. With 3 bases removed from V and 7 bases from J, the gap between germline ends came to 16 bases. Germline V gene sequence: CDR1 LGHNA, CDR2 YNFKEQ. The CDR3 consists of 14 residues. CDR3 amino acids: CASSQGINFGEQYF. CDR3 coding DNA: TGTGCCAGCAGCCAGGGAATCAATTTTGGGGAGCAGTACTTC.

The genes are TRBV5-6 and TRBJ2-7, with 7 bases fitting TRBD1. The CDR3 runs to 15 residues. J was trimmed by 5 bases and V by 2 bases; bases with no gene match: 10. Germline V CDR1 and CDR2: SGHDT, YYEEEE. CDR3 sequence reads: CASSLGTARTNEQYF. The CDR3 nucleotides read TGTGCCAGCAGCTTAGGGACAGCCCGGACGAACGAGCAGTACTTC.

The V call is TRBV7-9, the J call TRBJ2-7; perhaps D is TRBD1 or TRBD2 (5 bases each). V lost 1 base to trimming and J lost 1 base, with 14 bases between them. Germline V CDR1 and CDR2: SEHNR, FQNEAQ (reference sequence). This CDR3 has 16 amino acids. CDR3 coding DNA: TGTGCCAGCAGCTTAGTAAGGGGAGTGGGGTCCTACGAGCAGTACTTC. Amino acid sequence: CASSLVRGVGSYEQYF.

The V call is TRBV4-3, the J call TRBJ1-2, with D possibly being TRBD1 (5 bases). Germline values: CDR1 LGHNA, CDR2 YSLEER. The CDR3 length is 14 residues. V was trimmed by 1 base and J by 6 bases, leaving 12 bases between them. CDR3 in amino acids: CASSQAGTENGYTF. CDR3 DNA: TGCGCCAGCAGCCAAGCCGGGACGGAGAATGGCTACACCTTC.

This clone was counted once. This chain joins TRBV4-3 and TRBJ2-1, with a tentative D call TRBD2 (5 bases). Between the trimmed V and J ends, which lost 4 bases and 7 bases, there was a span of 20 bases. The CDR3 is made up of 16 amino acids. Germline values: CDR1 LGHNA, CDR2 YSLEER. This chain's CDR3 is CASSPNAGIHLNEQFF. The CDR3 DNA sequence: TGCGCCAGCAGCCCCAACGCCGGGATCCACCTAAATGAGCAGTTCTTC.

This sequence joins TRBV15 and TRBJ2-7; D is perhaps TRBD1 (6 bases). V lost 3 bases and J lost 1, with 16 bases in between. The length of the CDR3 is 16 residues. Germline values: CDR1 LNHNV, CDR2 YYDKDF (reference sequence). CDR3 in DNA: TGTGCCACCAGCAGGTTGCCAGGGGCCGCATCCTACGAGCAGTACTTC. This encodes CATSRLPGAASYEQYF.

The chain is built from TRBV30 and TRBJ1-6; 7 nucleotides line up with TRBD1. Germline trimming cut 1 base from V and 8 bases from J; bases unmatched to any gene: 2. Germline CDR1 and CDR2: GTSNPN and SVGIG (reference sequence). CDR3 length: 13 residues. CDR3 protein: CAWSDRGDSPLHF. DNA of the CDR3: TGTGCCTGGAGTGACAGGGGAGATTCACCCCTCCACTTT.

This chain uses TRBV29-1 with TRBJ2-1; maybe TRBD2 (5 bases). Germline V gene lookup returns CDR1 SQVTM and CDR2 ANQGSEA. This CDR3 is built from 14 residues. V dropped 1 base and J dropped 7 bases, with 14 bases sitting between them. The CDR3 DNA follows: TGCAGCGTTGAAGGTCGGCTAGCTAGAAATGAGCAGTTCTTC. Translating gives CSVEGRLARNEQFF.